This T cell receptor beta chain was sequenced in a study of shared T cell receptors in the human thymus. This clone showed up just a few times. Sequenced by immunoSEQ multiplex PCR; TCRdb stores in-frame clones only, minus some. The data contain hundreds of thousands of clones, approximately 83% of them singletons. This CDR3 contains 15 residues. Trimming removed 3 bases from V and 3 bases from J, with 12 bases in between. Looked up from germline, CDR1 is MNHNS and CDR2 is SASEGT. Separately, the same data were catalogued under a study of human thymus T cells. That paper states: Immunologically healthy infants in Finland undergoing congenital heart defect surgery were the donors. From resections taken during corrective heart surgery, the thymus tissue was obtained. V and J gene usage appeared biased in thymic and blood repertoires. Highly overlapping thymic repertoires among unrelated individuals were reported in related research.

The chain carries TRBV6-1 and TRBJ2-1, with D uncertain. The source material was thymocytes. The sequence came from a girl under two years old with a congenital heart defect. CDR3 residues: CASSDDNGDYNEQFF. CDR3 nucleotide sequence: TGTGCCAGCAGTGATGACAACGGCGACTACAATGAGCAGTTCTTC.